The clone carrying this T cell receptor beta chain appeared a single time. Its antigen is unidentified. This record comes from a study of T cells in Graves' hyperthyroidism and ophthalmopathy. Study-wide background: It was at initial diagnosis, before any treatment, that peripheral blood was collected. Study-level points and caveats: Most thyroid-expanded clonotypes above 0.001 were also found in blood. Ophthalmopathy stood apart from stable hyperthyroidism in a 13 V-J model.

TCR beta CDR3 sequences were amplified from RNA transcripts. Using the HTBI primer set, a first-round RT-PCR was run on the TCR CDR3. TCRdb ran MiXCR on the multiplex PCR reads and lists one entry per CDR3 protein. The table includes around 720,000 distinct CDR3 sequences, about 35% detected once. V lost 8 bases to trimming and J lost 2 bases, with 15 bases between them. The V gene's germline CDR1 is MNHNS and CDR2 SASEGT. The CDR3 contains 14 residues. Source material for PBMCs was over 8 ml fresh peripheral blood. Sequenced input: blood. This sequence joins TRBV6-1 and TRBJ1-1; D is perhaps TRBD1 (5 bases). This clonotype was obtained from a woman aged 40 to 50 with Graves' hyperthyroidism. CDR3 sequence (DNA): TGTGCCAGCCAGCCGGGACTCACTAACACTGAAGCTTTCTTT. The encoded protein is CASQPGLTNTEAFF.